The 32 T cell receptor beta chains presented below share a single source sample, sequenced in a study of T cell responses to AZD1222 COVID-19 vaccine. The method was immunoSEQ multiplex PCR; TCRdb's version includes in-frame clones alone and lacks a portion of them. The table has approximately 99,000 clones, approximately 89% seen once. The sample in question was peripheral blood, obtained on day 0 of MenACWY control vaccination. The receptor set was obtained from an adult in good health.

V is TRBV19 and J is TRBJ1-6; 10 nucleotides agree with TRBD1. The V gene's germline CDR1 is LNHDA and CDR2 SQIVND (reference sequence). With 5 bases clipped from V and 10 bases from J, the junction kept 8 bases outside the gene matches. CDR3 length equals 15 residues. Here the CDR3 DNA reads TGTGCCAGTAGTCCCGGGGACAGGGGAAGCTCACCCCTCCACTTT. Protein: CASSPGDRGSSPLHF.

The rearrangement joins TRBV2 to TRBJ1-1; tentatively, D is TRBD1 (5 bases). Germline lookup yields CDR1 SNHLY and CDR2 FYNNEI. The CDR3 loop spans 14 amino acids. With 6 bases removed from V and 5 bases from J, the gap between germline ends came to 16 bases. The CDR3 DNA follows: TGTGCCAGCAGCAAAACAGGAGTGTGGACTGAAGCTTTCTTT. Protein: CASSKTGVWTEAFF.

The rearrangement uses TRBV5-1 and TRBJ2-1; 8 bases match TRBD2. CDR1 and CDR2 from the germline V gene are SGHRS and YFSETQ. This CDR3 is built from 16 residues. The ends lost 2 bases at V and 11 bases at J; junction bases unmatched: 15. The CDR3 nucleotides are TGCGCCAGCAGCTTATCGGGGGGGCTCCTCGGTGATAAGCAGTTCTTC. Amino acids: CASSLSGGLLGDKQFF. The full variable domain, with the rest looked up from reference TRBV5-1 and TRBJ2-1, is KAGVTQTPRYLIKTRGQQVTLSCSPISGHRSVSWYQQTPGQGLQFLFEYFSETQRNKGNFPGRFSGRQFSNSRSEMNVSTLELGDSALYLCASSLSGGLLGDKQFFGPGTRLTVL.

The chain combines TRBV20-1 with TRBJ2-5, with 9 bases matching TRBD2. This CDR3 region has 15 residues. Unmatched junction bases numbered 6, after V lost 3 bases and J lost 1 base. Germline values: CDR1 DFQATT, CDR2 SNEGSKA (reference sequence). CDR3 loop: CSASVASGAQETQYF. CDR3 nucleotide sequence: TGCAGTGCTAGTGTGGCTAGCGGGGCCCAAGAGACCCAGTACTTC.

The CDR3, as DNA: TGTGCCAGCAGCTCAAAGAGGGAGAACACTGAAGCTTTCTTT. Translated, it gives CASSSKRENTEAFF. The chain combines TRBV9 with TRBJ1-1; D is unclear. Germline loops: CDR1 SGDLS, CDR2 YYNGEE. Trimming stripped 4 bases from V and 1 base from J, with 11 bases between. The CDR3 totals 14 residues.

The rearrangement uses TRBV18 and TRBJ1-5; D not certain. The CDR3 sequence is 16 residues long. Germline V gene sequence: CDR1 KGHSH, CDR2 LQKENI. Trimming shortened V by 6 bases and J by 0 bases, and 15 bases separated the two germline ends. The CDR3 DNA follows: TGTGCCAGCTCGTCGGGTTTTGGATATAGCAATCAGCCCCAGCATTTT. It specifies CASSSGFGYSNQPQHF.

This clone was observed a few times. This chain connects TRBV15 to TRBJ1-5; D is uncertain. CDR1 and CDR2 from the germline V gene are LNHNV and YYDKDF (reference sequence). This CDR3 has 16 amino acids. Deletions cut 2 bases from V and 3 bases from J, with 14 bases between. The CDR3 loop is CATSRSTGSNNQPQHF. CDR3 bases: TGTGCCACCAGCAGATCCACGGGCAGCAACAATCAGCCCCAGCATTTT.

V is TRBV2 and J is TRBJ1-2, with 10 bases identical to TRBD1. Trimming at V came to 6 bases and at J to 8 bases, leaving 9 bases not matched to a gene. The CDR3 is made up of 14 amino acids. Germline assignment: CDR1 SNHLY and CDR2 FYNNEI. CDR3 region: CASSPGTGVRGYTF. For the CDR3, the DNA is TGTGCCAGCAGCCCCGGGACAGGGGTGCGCGGCTACACCTTC.

The chain joins TRBV28 to TRBJ1-5; 10 bases line up with TRBD1. The trim removed 3 bases at V and 5 bases at J, leaving 4 bases unmatched. The V gene's germline CDR1 is MDHEN and CDR2 SYDVKM. CDR3 size: 15 residues. The CDR3: CASSFRDRGHQPQHF. CDR3 coding DNA: TGTGCCAGCAGTTTTAGGGACAGGGGACATCAGCCCCAGCATTTT.

This clone was picked up a small number of times. The rearrangement joins TRBV11-2 to TRBJ2-7, with TRBD2 matching over 9 bases. The germline CDR1 and CDR2 sequences are SGHAT and FQNNGV. The CDR3 consists of 17 residues. Trimming removed 1 base from V and 2 bases from J; junction bases left unmatched: 9. For the CDR3, the DNA is TGTGCCAGCAGCTTAGCTCATGGTAGCGGGGGAACCTACGAGCAGTACTTC. Its protein is CASSLAHGSGGTYEQYF.

The genes are TRBV6-5 and TRBJ1-6; D gene ambiguous. This CDR3 contains 14 residues. Germline CDR1 and CDR2: MNHEY and SVGAGI. V was trimmed by 2 bases and J by 10 bases, leaving 12 bases between them. The CDR3 region has the DNA TGTGCCAGCAGTTACGCCATCGGGGAATCACCCCTCCACTTT. Translated, it gives CASSYAIGESPLHF.

This sequence joins TRBV5-4 and TRBJ2-2; 8 bases fit TRBD1. Losses at the gene ends were 2 bases for V and 7 bases for J; bases not matched to a gene: 1. The CDR3 has 13 amino acids. Germline CDR1 and CDR2: SGHNT and YYREEE (reference sequence). As DNA, the CDR3 is TGTGCCAGCAGCTTACAGGGGGTCGGGGAGCTGTTTTTT. It codes for CASSLQGVGELFF.

This clone has a single count. The chain is built from TRBV7-8 and TRBJ1-2, with TRBD1 identical over 7 bases. CDR1 SGHVS and CDR2 FQNEAQ come from the germline V gene. The V gene end was trimmed by 8 bases and the J gene end by 2 bases; junction bases not matched to a gene: 11. The CDR3 is 15 residues long. In DNA form, the CDR3 reads TGTGCCAGCTCAAGCGCCGGGACAGTCAACTATGGCTACACCTTC. It yields the protein CASSSAGTVNYGYTF.

The rearrangement links TRBV27 to TRBJ2-7, with 10 bases fitting TRBD1. Trimming at V came to 7 bases and at J to 6 bases, leaving 6 bases not matched to a gene. The CDR3 runs to 13 residues. From germline, CDR1 is MNHEY and CDR2 SMNVEV (reference sequence). The CDR3 spells CASTPGTGAEQYF. The CDR3 nucleotides are TGTGCCAGCACCCCCGGGACAGGGGCCGAGCAGTACTTC.

V is TRBV6-5 and J is TRBJ1-1; D call uncertain. This CDR3 spans 14 amino acids. V lost 5 bases and J lost 4, with 14 bases in between. In germline, CDR1 is MNHEY, CDR2 SVGAGI. The CDR3: CASSLNAGSTEAFF. DNA of the CDR3: TGTGCCAGCAGTCTGAACGCGGGTAGCACTGAAGCTTTCTTT.

In its sample, this clone ranks as medium-sized. This chain connects TRBV7-9 to TRBJ2-3; no clear D. The CDR3 has 15 residues. V was shortened by 6 bases and J by 5 bases, with 18 bases between the two germline ends. The germline V gene encodes CDR1 SEHNR and CDR2 FQNEAQ (reference sequence). The CDR3 is CASRRTDDGGDTQYF. CDR3 DNA: TGTGCCAGCAGGCGGACGGACGACGGTGGAGATACGCAGTATTTT.

This chain connects TRBV9 to TRBJ2-2; D is possibly TRBD2 (6 bases). Germline CDR1 and CDR2: SGDLS and YYNGEE. The CDR3 runs to 13 residues. Trimming shortened V by 3 bases and J by 7 bases, and 10 bases separated the two germline ends. The CDR3 DNA sequence: TGTGCCAGCAGCGATAGGAGGGGCGGGGAGCTGTTTTTT. Encoded protein: CASSDRRGGELFF.

The chain links TRBV11-2 to TRBJ1-3; D is undetermined. Germline CDR1 reads SGHAT; CDR2 reads FQNNGV. The CDR3 is 14 residues long. Trimming left V 6 bases short and J 9 bases short, with 18 bases between. CDR3 nucleotide sequence: TGTGCCAGCAGTTTTCTCCCGCGGGAGGGCACCATATATTTT. This translates into CASSFLPREGTIYF.

The rearrangement uses TRBV6-2 or TRBV6-3 and TRBJ1-2; no clear D gene. Germline V gives CDR1 MNHEY, CDR2 SVGEGT. The ends were cut back, 0 bases at V and 2 bases at J, with 10 bases in the middle. CDR3 length: 15 residues. CDR3 coding DNA: TGTGCCAGCAGTTACTCGAGTGCGGGGAACTATGGCTACACCTTC. It specifies CASSYSSAGNYGYTF.

This chain joins TRBV12-3 or TRBV12-4 and TRBJ2-7; D not certain. There are 13 residues in the CDR3. Between the trimmed V and J ends, which lost 6 bases and 4 bases, there was a span of 13 bases. The CDR3 DNA reads TGTGCCAGCAGCCTAACCCACACGTACGAGCAGTACTTC. Residues: CASSLTHTYEQYF.

The chain couples TRBV2 to TRBJ1-2, with 10 bases identical to TRBD1. CDR3 length: 15 amino acids. Per the germline V gene, CDR1 is SNHLY and CDR2 is FYNNEI. V lost 6 bases to trimming and J lost 1 base; unmatched junction nucleotides: 5. DNA of the CDR3: TGTGCCAGCAGAACGCGGGACAGGGGTAACTATGGCTACACCTTC. It yields the protein CASRTRDRGNYGYTF.

The gene calls are TRBV2 and TRBJ1-2, with unresolved D. The V gene's germline CDR1 is SNHLY and CDR2 FYNNEI. The germline V and J ends were trimmed by 1 base and 8 bases, with 14 bases remaining between them. This CDR3 spans 14 amino acids. CDR3 sequence (DNA): TGTGCCAGCAGTGAAGACCGGGGTGAGATGGGCTACACCTTC. Its protein is CASSEDRGEMGYTF. Filled out from reference TRBV2 and TRBJ1-2, the complete variable domain reads EPEVTQTPSHQVTQMGQEVILRCVPISNHLYFYWYRQILGQKVEFLVSFYNNEISEKSEIFDDQFSVERPDGSNFTLKIRSTKLEDSAMYFCASSEDRGEMGYTFGSGTRLTVV.

Worth noting for this clone: An end of the junction differs from the germline gene, which may be a read error. V usage is TRBV7-7 and J usage is TRBJ2-5; 9 bases line up with TRBD2. Germline V lookup: CDR1 SSHAT, CDR2 FNYEAQ (reference sequence). The CDR3 covers 13 residues. The CDR3 DNA sequence: TGTGCTAGCAGCTTAGCGGGGGTTAAGACCCAGTACTTC. It specifies CASSLAGVKTQYF.

This chain links TRBV19 with TRBJ1-2, with 8 nucleotides matching TRBD1. Germline V gene lookup returns CDR1 LNHDA and CDR2 SQIVND (reference sequence). CDR3 length: 17 amino acids. V was clipped by 1 base and J by 0 bases; unmatched bases: 7. The chain's CDR3 is CASSIAGTGPSNYGYTF. DNA of the CDR3: TGTGCCAGTAGTATAGCGGGGACAGGCCCCTCTAACTATGGCTACACCTTC. Full variable domain (rest looked up from reference TRBV19 and TRBJ1-2): DGGITQSPKYLFRKEGQNVTLSCEQNLNHDAMYWYRQDPGQGLRLIYYSQIVNDFQKGDIAEGYSVSREKKESFPLTVTSAQKNPTAFYLCASSIAGTGPSNYGYTFGSGTRLTVV.

The chain carries TRBV6-5 and TRBJ1-2, with D maybe TRBD1 (6 bases). The CDR3 runs to 15 residues. V was cut by 8 bases and J by 4 bases, with 20 bases left in between. Germline V gene lookup returns CDR1 MNHEY and CDR2 SVGAGI. CDR3 in DNA: TGTGCCAGCTCGGTGGTTTCCGGGGGCGCCTATGGCTACACCTTC. Translating gives CASSVVSGGAYGYTF.

The rearrangement links TRBV11-1 to TRBJ1-1, with D possibly matching TRBD1 (6 bases). Germline V CDR1 and CDR2: SGHAT, FQDESV (reference sequence). V lost 1 base to trimming and J lost 4 bases, with 13 bases between them. This CDR3 spans 15 amino acids. The CDR3 is CASSLGDTRTTEAFF. The CDR3 coding sequence is TGTGCCAGCAGCTTAGGGGACACCCGTACCACTGAAGCTTTCTTT.

The rearrangement links TRBV4-3 to TRBJ2-7; TRBD2 matches at 9 bases. The CDR3 loop spans 15 amino acids. Per germline, CDR1 LGHNA and CDR2 YSLEER. Trimming cost V 2 bases and J 7 bases; bases outside gene matches: 9. CDR3 sequence: CASSQQLAGQGEQYF. The CDR3 bases are TGCGCCAGCAGCCAACAGCTAGCGGGGCAGGGGGAGCAGTACTTC.

This clone was counted a few times. This chain uses TRBV6-1 with TRBJ1-5, with TRBD1 matching 10 bases. CDR3 length equals 13 residues. The trim removed 7 bases at V and 7 bases at J, leaving 4 bases unmatched. Per germline, CDR1 MNHNS and CDR2 SASEGT. This CDR3 reads CASNGQGGQPQHF. In DNA form, the CDR3 reads TGTGCCAGCAATGGACAGGGGGGACAGCCCCAGCATTTT.

V is TRBV10-1 and J is TRBJ1-2; TRBD1 might be the D (5 bases). The CDR3 spans 19 residues. With 2 bases removed from V and 7 bases from J, the gap between germline ends came to 29 bases. Germline V gene lookup returns CDR1 WNHNN and CDR2 SYGVQD (reference sequence). CDR3 region: CASSEPWEEPGRAGGGYTF. The CDR3 coding sequence is TGCGCCAGCAGTGAGCCTTGGGAAGAACCGGGACGGGCGGGAGGTGGCTACACCTTC.

The V call is TRBV27, the J call TRBJ2-1; 8 bases fit TRBD2. The germline V gene has CDR1 MNHEY and CDR2 SMNVEV (reference sequence). This CDR3 comprises 14 residues. The trim removed 3 bases at V and 5 bases at J, leaving 3 bases unmatched. The CDR3 DNA sequence: TGTGCCAGCAGTTTCGTCGGGAGGGACAATGAGCAGTTCTTC. As protein: CASSFVGRDNEQFF.

The J gene is TRBJ2-2, the V gene TRBV4-1, with 8 bases that match TRBD2. Germline CDR1 MGHRA, CDR2 YSYEKL. J gave up 3 bases and V 4 bases, and 10 bases lay outside the gene matches. CDR3 size: 17 residues. CDR3 nucleotide sequence: TGCGCCAGCAGCCCCAGACAATCGGGGGGGCACACCGGGGAGCTGTTTTTT. It encodes CASSPRQSGGHTGELFF.

V gene TRBV5-4 combines with J gene TRBJ1-1, with 9 positions matching TRBD1. The germline CDR1 and CDR2 sequences are SGHNT and YYREEE (reference sequence). V trimming: 0 bases; J trimming: 5 bases; junction bases outside the gene matches: 2. This CDR3 spans 14 amino acids. CDR3 residues: CASSLDRGQTEAFF. Written as DNA, the CDR3 is TGTGCCAGCAGCTTGGACAGGGGGCAAACTGAAGCTTTCTTT.